The source of this T cell receptor beta chain is a study of T cell responses to AZD1222 COVID-19 vaccine. The CDR3 length is 14 residues. Germline CDR1 is MNHEY and CDR2 is SVGAGI. V was cut by 2 bases and J by 9 bases, with 14 bases left in between. Using immunoSEQ multiplex PCR, the repertoire was profiled, and TCRdb retains in-frame clones only, with some absent. In the table there are around 100,000 clones, 90% of which are singletons. Sequencing used peripheral blood, obtained on day 0 of AZD1222 vaccination. The receptor's source is an adult in good health. The chain carries TRBV6-5 and TRBJ1-5, with D unresolved. CDR3 nucleotides: TGTGCCAGCAGTTACGGCACCCTTAACTCGCCCCAGCATTTT. Protein product: CASSYGTLNSPQHF.